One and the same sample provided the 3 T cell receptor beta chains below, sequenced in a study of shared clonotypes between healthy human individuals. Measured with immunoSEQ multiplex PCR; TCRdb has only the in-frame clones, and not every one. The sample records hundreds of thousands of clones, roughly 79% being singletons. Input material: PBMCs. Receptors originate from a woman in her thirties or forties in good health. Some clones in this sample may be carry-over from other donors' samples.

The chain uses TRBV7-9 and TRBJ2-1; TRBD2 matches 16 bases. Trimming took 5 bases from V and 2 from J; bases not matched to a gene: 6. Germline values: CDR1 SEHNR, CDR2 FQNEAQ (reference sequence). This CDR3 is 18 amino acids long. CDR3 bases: TGTGCCAGCAGCCCCACCGGGACTAGCGGGAGGGCCTACAATGAGCAGTTCTTC. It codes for CASSPTGTSGRAYNEQFF.

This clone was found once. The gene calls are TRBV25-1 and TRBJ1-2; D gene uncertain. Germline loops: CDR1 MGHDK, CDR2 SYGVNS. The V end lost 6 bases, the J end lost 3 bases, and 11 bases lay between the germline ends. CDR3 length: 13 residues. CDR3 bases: TGTGCCAGCAGAGGGCAGCATCACTATGGCTACACCTTC. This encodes CASRGQHHYGYTF.

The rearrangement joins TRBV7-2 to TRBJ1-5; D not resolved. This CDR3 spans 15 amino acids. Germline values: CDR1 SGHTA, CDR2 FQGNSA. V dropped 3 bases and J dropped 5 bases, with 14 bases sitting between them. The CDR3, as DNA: TGTGCCAGCAGCTTTTTTCCGGGTTCGGATCAGCCCCAGCATTTT. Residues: CASSFFPGSDQPQHF.